A single sample is the source of the 30 T cell receptor beta chains below, sequenced in a study of response to subunit inactivated influenza vaccine. TCRdb processed the RT-PCR reads anew with MiXCR; each CDR3 protein has one entry. The sample gives about 780,000 distinct CDR3 sequences, 18% of which show up once; about 11% is in the top ten. Sequencing was performed on PBMCs from blood, taken about 5 days after vaccination. The receptors here all came from a man aged 45-65 years who received an inactivated influenza vaccine.

This clonotype was seen only a few times. The V gene is TRBV5-1, the J gene TRBJ2-7; maybe TRBD2 (6 bases). CDR3 size: 14 residues. CDR1 is SGHRS and CDR2 is YFSETQ in the germline V gene. Trimming left V 7 bases short and J 2 bases short, with 16 bases between. The CDR3 DNA follows: TGCGCCAGCCGTCTCGGGGGAATTGCCTACGAGCAGTACTTC. Residues: CASRLGGIAYEQYF.

The chain carries TRBV6-5 and TRBJ1-4; D is perhaps TRBD1 (5 bases). Trimming cost V 2 bases and J 2 bases, with 9 bases left between them. The germline V gene encodes CDR1 MNHEY and CDR2 SVGAGI. The CDR3 spans 15 residues. The CDR3 region has the DNA TGTGCCAGCAGTTACCATGGGGGGACTAATGAAAAACTGTTTTTT. Translation gives CASSYHGGTNEKLFF.

This clonotype was found many times. The V call is TRBV3-1, the J call TRBJ2-1; 8 bases are shared with TRBD2. The ends lost 3 bases at V and 3 bases at J; junction bases unmatched: 7. The CDR3 consists of 16 residues. Germline V lookup: CDR1 LGHDT, CDR2 YNNKEL (reference sequence). The CDR3 DNA sequence: TGTGCCAGCAGCCACAACGGACTAGCTTTCTACAATGAGCAGTTCTTC. This encodes CASSHNGLAFYNEQFF.

The rearrangement links TRBV11-2 to TRBJ2-1; 9 bases map to TRBD2. Looked up from germline, CDR1 is SGHAT and CDR2 is FQNNGV. With V trimmed by 5 bases and J by 9 bases, 8 bases remained unmatched. The CDR3 contains 14 residues. This CDR3 is CASSPVAGVGEQFF. Here the CDR3 DNA reads TGTGCCAGCAGCCCCGTAGCGGGAGTCGGTGAGCAGTTCTTC.

V usage is TRBV15 and J usage is TRBJ2-5; 7 nucleotides line up with TRBD1. The junction had 10 bases not matched to a gene; V was cut back by 7 bases and J by 5 bases. The CDR3 loop spans 14 amino acids. The germline V gene encodes CDR1 LNHNV and CDR2 YYDKDF (reference sequence). CDR3 DNA sequence: TGTGCCACCATTCAAGACAGGGCCGGGGAGACCCAGTACTTC. Translation: CATIQDRAGETQYF.

This rearrangement joins TRBV20-1 to TRBJ2-7; 8 positions match TRBD1. Unmatched junction bases numbered 5, after V lost 1 base and J lost 6 bases. Per germline, CDR1 DFQATT and CDR2 SNEGSKA (reference sequence). This CDR3 has 13 amino acids. In nucleotides, the CDR3 is TGCAGTGCTAGAGGGGAGACAGGGGTCGAGCAGTACTTC. This gives the protein CSARGETGVEQYF.

This clonotype was seen more than once but under ten times. The chain combines TRBV18 with TRBJ2-1, with TRBD1 as a possible D gene (6 bases). V lost 5 bases, J lost 4 bases, and 9 bases lay in between. Looked up from germline, CDR1 is KGHSH and CDR2 is LQKENI. This CDR3 has 13 residues. CDR3 amino acids: CASSTQGYNEQFF. As DNA, the CDR3 is TGTGCCAGCTCAACACAGGGTTACAATGAGCAGTTCTTC. Full variable domain (missing parts from reference TRBV18 and TRBJ2-1): NAGVMQNPRHLVRRRGQEARLRCSPMKGHSHVYWYRQLPEEGLKFMVYLQKENIIDESGMPKERFSAEFPKEGPSILRIQQVVRGDSAAYFCASSTQGYNEQFFGPGTRLTVL.

Worth noting for this clonotype: This could be a read error, since a much larger clone is one nucleotide away. The chain combines TRBV12-3 or TRBV12-4 with TRBJ2-3; 7 bases agree with TRBD1. The CDR3 is 18 residues long. In nucleotides, the CDR3 is TGTGTCAGCAGCCCCTGGACAGGAGACTCGTTTTCCACAGATACGCAGTATTTT. This codes for CVSSPWTGDSFSTDTQYF.

V is TRBV5-1 and J is TRBJ2-3, with 9 nucleotides matching TRBD1. J was trimmed by 2 bases and V by 4 bases; bases with no gene match: 5. Germline-derived CDR1 and CDR2 are SGHRS and YFSETQ. The CDR3 spans 15 residues. As DNA, the CDR3 is TGCGCCAGCAGCAGGGGACAGGGAAACACAGATACGCAGTATTTT. Protein sequence: CASSRGQGNTDTQYF.

V gene TRBV7-3 combines with J gene TRBJ2-5; the match to TRBD1 covers 7 bases. The CDR3 runs to 15 residues. The ends lost 5 bases at V and 2 bases at J; junction bases unmatched: 8. Germline V gene lookup returns CDR1 SGHTA and CDR2 FQGTGA. In nucleotides, the CDR3 is TGTGCCAGCAGCCCAACAGGGGTTAGACAAGAGACCCAGTACTTC. This gives the protein CASSPTGVRQETQYF.

The chain carries TRBV4-3 and TRBJ2-1; D ambiguous. Germline V lookup: CDR1 LGHNA, CDR2 YSLEER. The CDR3 covers 13 residues. V was trimmed by 3 bases and J by 3 bases, leaving 6 bases between them. The CDR3 reads CASSQGYYNEQFF. CDR3 bases: TGCGCCAGCAGCCAGGGATACTACAATGAGCAGTTCTTC.

The chain is built from TRBV6-5 and TRBJ2-1; 10 bases are a match to TRBD2. V was pared by 2 bases and J by 3 bases, with 7 bases of the junction left unmatched. The CDR3 extends over 17 amino acids. Looked up from germline, CDR1 is MNHEY and CDR2 is SVGAGI. The CDR3 DNA reads as TGTGCCAGCAGTTACGTAGCGGGGGGCCCTTTCTACAATGAGCAGTTCTTC. This translates into CASSYVAGGPFYNEQFF.

The rearrangement joins TRBV11-2 to TRBJ2-1; 7 positions match TRBD2. Germline V CDR1 and CDR2: SGHAT, FQNNGV. Unmatched junction bases numbered 17, after V lost 5 bases and J lost 4 bases. This CDR3 is built from 18 residues. In DNA form, the CDR3 reads TGTGCCAGCAGCGCTTCTTCGAAAGCGGGACTTAATTACAATGAGCAGTTCTTC. Amino acids: CASSASSKAGLNYNEQFF.

J is TRBJ1-1 and V is TRBV28; D unresolved. Germline V CDR1 and CDR2: MDHEN, SYDVKM. The CDR3 is 14 amino acids. The V and J ends lost 3 bases and 1 base respectively, with 9 bases between them. CDR3 in DNA: TGTGCCAGCAGTTTGTACGTAGAGAACACTGAAGCTTTCTTT. Residues: CASSLYVENTEAFF.

This clonotype was seen a handful of times. This sequence joins TRBV11-2 and TRBJ2-2, with 10 bases that match TRBD2. This CDR3 comprises 18 residues. Germline CDR1 reads SGHAT; CDR2 reads FQNNGV. Losses at the gene ends were 2 bases for V and 7 bases for J; bases not matched to a gene: 13. This chain's CDR3 is CASSLSSGGFKLGGELFF. The CDR3 DNA sequence: TGTGCCAGCAGCTTATCTAGCGGGGGATTTAAGTTAGGCGGGGAGCTGTTTTTT. The variable domain in full, completed from reference TRBV11-2 and TRBJ2-2, reads EAGVAQSPRYKIIEKRQSVAFWCNPISGHATLYWYQQILGQGPKLLIQFQNNGVVDDSQLPKDRFSAERLKGVDSTLKIQPAKLEDSAVYLCASSLSSGGFKLGGELFFGEGSRLTVL.

In its sample, this clonotype was seen many times. This chain joins TRBV30 and TRBJ1-2; D not certain. Germline CDR1 is GTSNPN and CDR2 is SVGIG (reference sequence). V lost 2 bases and J 3 bases, leaving 13 bases between the germline ends. The CDR3 is 14 amino acids. CDR3 nucleotide sequence: TGTGCCTGGAGTTTTTGGAGGCAGGACTATGGCTACACCTTC. Translated, it gives CAWSFWRQDYGYTF.

This clonotype was seen more than once but under ten times. This chain links TRBV9 with TRBJ2-2, with TRBD1 matching 11 bases. Germline V lookup: CDR1 SGDLS, CDR2 YYNGEE. J gave up 5 bases and V 2 bases, and 8 bases lay outside the gene matches. There are 17 residues in the CDR3. The CDR3 loop reads CASSVQPGQGGTGELFF. In DNA, the CDR3 is TGTGCCAGCAGCGTTCAACCGGGACAGGGGGGTACCGGGGAGCTGTTTTTT.

The chain employs TRBV10-3 and TRBJ2-7; possibly TRBD1 for D (6 bases). V gave up 6 bases and J gave up 4 bases, with 10 bases separating them. The V gene's germline CDR1 is ENHRY and CDR2 SYGVKD. This CDR3 spans 12 amino acids. The CDR3 loop is CAIRNTGYEQYF. Here the CDR3 DNA reads TGTGCCATCAGAAACACAGGGTACGAGCAGTACTTC.

This sequence joins TRBV2 and TRBJ1-2; D is ambiguous. V lost 4 bases and J lost 7, with 13 bases in between. Germline V gives CDR1 SNHLY, CDR2 FYNNEI. The length of the CDR3 is 13 residues. CDR3 coding DNA: TGTGCCAGCAGTGTAACAGAGAAGGGTGGCTACACCTTC. It codes for CASSVTEKGGYTF. The full variable domain, completed using reference TRBV2 and TRBJ1-2, is EPEVTQTPSHQVTQMGQEVILRCVPISNHLYFYWYRQILGQKVEFLVSFYNNEISEKSEIFDDQFSVERPDGSNFTLKIRSTKLEDSAMYFCASSVTEKGGYTFGSGTRLTVV.

The V call is TRBV24-1, the J call TRBJ2-2; 9 bases fit TRBD2. The length of the CDR3 is 16 residues. Germline CDR1 and CDR2: KGHDR and SFDVKD. Unmatched junction bases numbered 6, after V lost 3 bases and J lost 5 bases. CDR3 in amino acids: CATSDGPSGVTGELFF. The CDR3, as DNA: TGTGCCACCAGTGATGGTCCTAGCGGGGTTACCGGGGAGCTGTTTTTT.

Many counts were recorded for this clonotype. This rearrangement joins TRBV10-3 to TRBJ2-7; a weak D match, TRBD2 (5 bases). CDR1 is ENHRY and CDR2 is SYGVKD in the germline V gene. V was pared by 10 bases and J by 0 bases, with 16 bases between. The CDR3 runs to 14 residues. CDR3 in amino acids: CATRDEGHSYEQYF. CDR3 in DNA: TGTGCCACAAGGGATGAGGGTCACTCCTACGAGCAGTACTTC.

Points on this clonotype: One end of the junction fails to match germline, which may point to a read error. The CDR3 reads CCARPIAGGPQETQYF. Here the CDR3 DNA reads TGCTGTGCTAGGCCTATAGCGGGGGGGCCCCAAGAGACCCAGTACTTC. The chain carries TRBV20-1 and TRBJ2-5; 11 positions agree with TRBD2. The CDR3 runs to 16 residues. CDR1 and CDR2 from the germline V gene are DFQATT and SNEGSKA (reference sequence).

This clonotype was seen only a few times. V gene TRBV29-1 combines with J gene TRBJ1-2; D call uncertain. V dropped 0 bases and J dropped 8 bases, with 10 bases sitting between them. The CDR3 runs 12 residues. The germline V gene encodes CDR1 SQVTM and CDR2 ANQGSEA. The CDR3 DNA reads TGCAGCGTTGAAGATGGCAGGAACGGCTACACCTTC. Protein product: CSVEDGRNGYTF.

This chain connects TRBV12-3 or TRBV12-4 to TRBJ1-1; D gene uncertain. The V and J ends lost 2 bases and 1 base respectively, with 8 bases between them. The CDR3 is made up of 14 amino acids. The CDR3 DNA reads TGTGCCAGCAGTTTAAGGCTGGGGAACACTGAAGCTTTCTTT. This codes for CASSLRLGNTEAFF.

This clonotype was seen repeatedly, ten times or more. The V and J genes are TRBV12-3 or TRBV12-4 and TRBJ1-5; TRBD1 agrees at 10 bases. CDR3 length: 16 amino acids. J lost 2 bases, V lost 5 bases, and 6 bases had no gene match. This CDR3 is CASSIAGTGGNQPQHF. CDR3 DNA: TGTGCCAGCAGTATCGCCGGGACAGGGGGCAATCAGCCCCAGCATTTT.

The chain uses TRBV30 and TRBJ2-1, with D maybe TRBD1 (5 bases). The CDR3 covers 14 residues. The germline CDR1 and CDR2 sequences are GTSNPN and SVGIG (reference sequence). The V gene lost 1 base and the J gene lost 4 bases, with 11 bases spanning the gap. This CDR3 reads CAWSDPGQYNEQFF. DNA for the CDR3: TGTGCCTGGAGTGATCCAGGGCAATACAATGAGCAGTTCTTC.

This clonotype was picked up a small number of times. V is TRBV4-2 and J is TRBJ1-3, with D uncertain. V shed 3 bases and J shed 2 bases, with 8 bases lying between them. Germline assignment: CDR1 LGHNA and CDR2 YNFKEQ. The CDR3 runs to 14 residues. The CDR3 sequence: CASSQRGAGNTIYF. The CDR3 DNA reads as TGTGCCAGCAGCCAGCGCGGGGCTGGAAACACCATATATTTT.

Only a few counts were recorded for this clonotype. The junction and the germline gene differ at one end; a read error may be behind it. The rearrangement links TRBV18 to TRBJ2-3; no definite D call. CDR1 is KGHSH and CDR2 is LQKENI in the germline V gene. The CDR3 loop spans 15 amino acids. The CDR3, as DNA: TGTGCCAGCTCATCACCGGACCCCCCCACAGATACGCAGTATTTT. The encoded protein is CASSSPDPPTDTQYF.

J is TRBJ1-4 and V is TRBV6-1, with TRBD1 matching 10 bases. Germline V lookup: CDR1 MNHNS, CDR2 SASEGT. The V segment lost 5 bases and the J segment 7 bases; nucleotides outside the gene matches: 4. This CDR3 spans 14 amino acids. CDR3 amino acids: CASSQTGGIEKLFF. For the CDR3, the DNA is TGTGCCAGCAGTCAGACAGGGGGCATTGAAAAACTGTTTTTT.

This clonotype has only a few counts. The V and J genes are TRBV15 and TRBJ2-1, with TRBD2 matching 7 bases. Germline trimming cut 1 base from V and 6 bases from J; bases unmatched to any gene: 9. The CDR3 extends over 16 amino acids. Germline-derived CDR1 and CDR2 are LNHNV and YYDKDF (reference sequence). As DNA, the CDR3 is TGTGCCACCAGCAGAGTGGGCGGGGGAGGGGTCAATGAGCAGTTCTTC. This encodes CATSRVGGGGVNEQFF.